One sample yielded the 25 T cell receptor beta chains listed below, sequenced in a study of PD-1 blockade in classical Hodgkin lymphoma. After autologous stem cell transplantation all patients relapsed, and prior brentuximab vedotin exposure differed between cohorts. Here immunoSEQ multiplex PCR was the method, and the copy in TCRdb shows in-frame clones only, minus some. Among over 35,000 clones listed, approximately 86% were seen once. This material consisted of peripheral blood mononuclear cells (PBMCs), taken before the second cycle of nivolumab. The source is a human donor with classical Hodgkin lymphoma.

This clone has only one observation. The chain links TRBV27 to TRBJ1-5; perhaps TRBD1 as D (6 bases). The CDR3 sequence is 14 residues long. Germline-derived CDR1 and CDR2 are MNHEY and SMNVEV (reference sequence). V lost 8 bases and J lost 4, with 15 bases in between. The DNA for the CDR3 is TGTGCCAGCTCTCCTAGGGGGGAAAATCAGCCCCAGCATTTT. This codes for CASSPRGENQPQHF.

This clone was counted between two and nine times. The genes are TRBV19 and TRBJ2-7; D gene unclear. Germline V gene lookup returns CDR1 LNHDA and CDR2 SQIVND (reference sequence). The CDR3 covers 13 residues. Between the trimmed V and J ends, which lost 3 bases and 3 bases, there was a span of 9 bases. For the CDR3, the DNA is TGTGCCAGTAGTATTCGTCAGAGCTACGAGCAGTACTTC. Its protein product is CASSIRQSYEQYF. The variable domain in full, with the rest retrieved from reference TRBV19 and TRBJ2-7, is DGGITQSPKYLFRKEGQNVTLSCEQNLNHDAMYWYRQDPGQGLRLIYYSQIVNDFQKGDIAEGYSVSREKKESFPLTVTSAQKNPTAFYLCASSIRQSYEQYFGPGTRLTVT.

V gene TRBV4-1 combines with J gene TRBJ2-7; D not resolved. CDR3 size: 15 residues. Germline assignment: CDR1 MGHRA and CDR2 YSYEKL. Deletions cut 1 base from V and 0 bases from J, with 10 bases between. CDR3 loop: CASSQGTALSYEQYF. CDR3 sequence (DNA): TGCGCCAGCAGCCAAGGTACAGCCCTCTCCTACGAGCAGTACTTC.

This clone was detected a few times. The chain couples TRBV6-4 to TRBJ2-2; D may be TRBD2 (5 bases). Trimming shortened V by 5 bases and J by 4 bases, and 11 bases separated the two germline ends. This CDR3 is built from 14 residues. Germline-derived CDR1 and CDR2 are MRHNA and SNTAGT. CDR3 DNA sequence: TGTGCCAGCAGTCAGGACTTGTTCACCGGGGAGCTGTTTTTT. This sequence encodes CASSQDLFTGELFF.

The J gene is TRBJ2-5, the V gene TRBV28, with a tentative D call TRBD1 (5 bases). CDR1 and CDR2 from the germline V gene are MDHEN and SYDVKM. The CDR3 is 14 residues long. Trimming removed 7 bases at V and 0 bases at J, with 12 bases between. The CDR3 sequence is CASTQGDYQETQYF. The CDR3 nucleotides are TGTGCCAGCACCCAAGGGGATTACCAAGAGACCCAGTACTTC.

The chain employs TRBV28 and TRBJ2-2, with D possibly TRBD2 on 5 matching bases. The CDR3 loop spans 16 amino acids. The V and J ends lost 3 bases and 0 bases respectively, with 11 bases between them. Germline-derived CDR1 and CDR2 are MDHEN and SYDVKM. The CDR3: CASSFRTGSNTGELFF. CDR3 DNA sequence: TGTGCCAGCAGTTTTCGGACTGGCTCGAACACCGGGGAGCTGTTTTTT.

The gene calls are TRBV11-3 and TRBJ2-5; no clear D gene. The CDR3 length is 13 residues. Germline values: CDR1 SGHNT, CDR2 YENEEA. V lost 3 bases and J lost 4, with 9 bases in between. CDR3 nucleotide sequence: TGTGCCAGCAGCTTCGGAGTTGCAGAGACCCAGTACTTC. Amino acid sequence: CASSFGVAETQYF.

The J gene is TRBJ2-1, the V gene TRBV6-1; D is unresolved. There are 13 residues in the CDR3. V dropped 7 bases and J dropped 4 bases, with 11 bases sitting between them. Germline CDR1 MNHNS, CDR2 SASEGT. CDR3 coding DNA: TGTGCCAGCAAGTACGGTGGGTACAATGAGCAGTTCTTC. Translation: CASKYGGYNEQFF.

The J gene is TRBJ2-1, the V gene TRBV6-5, with a tentative D call TRBD2 (5 bases). The CDR3 sequence is 12 residues long. Trimming pared 10 bases from V and 9 bases from J, leaving 16 bases between. CDR1 is MNHEY and CDR2 is SVGAGI in the germline V gene. The CDR3 sequence is CAIISLGGEQFF. DNA for the CDR3: TGTGCCATCATCTCCTTAGGAGGTGAGCAGTTCTTC.

This chain joins TRBV4-3 and TRBJ2-5; D is uncertain. The germline V gene encodes CDR1 LGHNA and CDR2 YSLEER. The V end lost 0 bases, the J end lost 5 bases, and 13 bases lay between the germline ends. This CDR3 has 15 amino acids. As DNA, the CDR3 is TGCGCCAGCAGCCAAGAAGCCCGAAGAGAGGAGACCCAGTACTTC. It encodes CASSQEARREETQYF.

V gene TRBV4-2 combines with J gene TRBJ2-7; possibly TRBD2 for D (6 bases). The CDR3 is made up of 13 amino acids. Germline assignment: CDR1 LGHNA and CDR2 YNFKEQ. Trimming left V 1 base short and J 5 bases short, with 9 bases between. CDR3 DNA: TGTGCCAGCAGCCAAGTTGGGGAGGACGAGCAGTACTTC. As protein: CASSQVGEDEQYF.

The sample holds one count of this clone. The J gene is TRBJ1-1, the V gene TRBV19; 7 bases are a match to TRBD1. The V segment lost 8 bases and the J segment 1 base; nucleotides outside the gene matches: 10. The CDR3 runs to 15 residues. The germline V gene has CDR1 LNHDA and CDR2 SQIVND (reference sequence). CDR3 sequence (DNA): TGTGCCAGTTTTTCAGGGGGAGTAGGGAACACTGAAGCTTTCTTT. Amino acid sequence: CASFSGGVGNTEAFF. The full variable domain, with the rest looked up from reference TRBV19 and TRBJ1-1, is DGGITQSPKYLFRKEGQNVTLSCEQNLNHDAMYWYRQDPGQGLRLIYYSQIVNDFQKGDIAEGYSVSREKKESFPLTVTSAQKNPTAFYLCASFSGGVGNTEAFFGQGTRLTVV.

In its sample, this clone was seen once. The rearrangement links TRBV6-4 to TRBJ2-3, with a possible D match to TRBD2 (7 bases). Germline CDR1 MRHNA, CDR2 SNTAGT. This CDR3 is 15 amino acids long. V was pared by 3 bases and J by 1 base, with 11 bases between. The CDR3 reads CASSERGLRTDTQYF. For the CDR3, the DNA is TGTGCCAGCAGTGAGCGGGGGCTCCGCACAGATACGCAGTATTTT.

This sequence joins TRBV4-3 and TRBJ2-3; tentatively, D is TRBD1 (6 bases). The ends were cut back, 4 bases at V and 2 bases at J, with 19 bases in the middle. Germline CDR1 reads LGHNA; CDR2 reads YSLEER. The CDR3 loop spans 17 amino acids. CDR3 loop: CASSPQHRVLNTDTQYF. The CDR3 DNA sequence: TGCGCCAGCAGCCCCCAACACAGGGTTTTAAACACAGATACGCAGTATTTT.

V is TRBV19 and J is TRBJ2-5, with D hard to call. Germline-derived CDR1 and CDR2 are LNHDA and SQIVND (reference sequence). V dropped 5 bases and J dropped 5 bases, with 12 bases sitting between them. The CDR3 runs to 13 residues. Here the CDR3 reads CASSPVVGETQYF. CDR3 DNA sequence: TGTGCCAGTAGTCCAGTAGTGGGGGAGACCCAGTACTTC.

This chain joins TRBV2 and TRBJ2-5; tentatively, D is TRBD2 (6 bases). The CDR3 is made up of 15 amino acids. Per germline, CDR1 SNHLY and CDR2 FYNNEI. Trimming pared 3 bases from V and 0 bases from J, leaving 11 bases between. CDR3 sequence reads: CASSDRDSNQETQYF. The CDR3 bases are TGTGCCAGCAGTGATCGGGACTCGAACCAAGAGACCCAGTACTTC.

The chain employs TRBV10-3 and TRBJ1-1; D gene uncertain. CDR3 size: 13 residues. Germline V lookup: CDR1 ENHRY, CDR2 SYGVKD. With 4 bases removed from V and 1 base from J, the gap between germline ends came to 7 bases. CDR3 sequence (DNA): TGTGCCATCAGTGGCCTCCAGAACACTGAAGCTTTCTTT. This encodes CAISGLQNTEAFF.

CDR3: CASSPQTSYNEQFF. The CDR3 DNA is TGTGCCAGCAGTCCTCAGACCTCCTACAATGAGCAGTTCTTC. This chain links TRBV28 with TRBJ2-1, with D hard to call. Germline V gene lookup returns CDR1 MDHEN and CDR2 SYDVKM. Trimming pared 5 bases from V and 0 bases from J, leaving 8 bases between. The CDR3 runs 14 residues.

The chain has TRBV28 and TRBJ1-2; tentative D call: TRBD1 (5 bases). Germline V gives CDR1 MDHEN, CDR2 SYDVKM. Trimming took off 3 bases at V and 8 bases at J, with 13 bases between the two ends. The CDR3 contains 13 residues. CDR3 nucleotides: TGTGCCAGCAGTTTTCGCAGGGAAGGCGGCTACACCTTC. Translation: CASSFRREGGYTF.

The J gene is TRBJ1-2, the V gene TRBV18; 7 bases agree with TRBD1. The germline V gene encodes CDR1 KGHSH and CDR2 LQKENI. The CDR3 consists of 16 residues. The J segment lost 4 bases and the V segment lost 5 bases, leaving 13 bases of the junction unmatched. The CDR3 nucleotides read TGTGCCAGCTCAGCAGGGACGGGACAGCCACTCTATGGCTACACCTTC. It encodes CASSAGTGQPLYGYTF.

This clone came up a few times. J is TRBJ1-4 and V is TRBV2; D may be TRBD1 (6 bases). The V and J ends lost 4 bases and 7 bases respectively, with 13 bases between them. Germline values: CDR1 SNHLY, CDR2 FYNNEI. The CDR3 totals 14 residues. This CDR3 is CASSGQDWGEKLFF. The CDR3 DNA reads TGTGCCAGCAGTGGACAGGATTGGGGTGAAAAACTGTTTTTT.

J is TRBJ2-5 and V is TRBV11-2; D may correspond to TRBD1 or TRBD2 (6 bases each). With 5 bases removed from V and 5 bases from J, the gap between germline ends came to 21 bases. CDR3 size: 16 residues. Germline values: CDR1 SGHAT, CDR2 FQNNGV. CDR3 coding DNA: TGTGCCAGCAGCATTAGCGCGGGACACAAGAAGGAGACCCAGTACTTC. It yields the protein CASSISAGHKKETQYF.

The DNA for the CDR3 is TGTGCCAGTAGTATCCGAGGGGAGGGCAATCAGCCCCAGCATTTT. It is translated as CASSIRGEGNQPQHF. The chain recombines TRBV19 with TRBJ1-5; perhaps TRBD1 as D (5 bases). The CDR3 covers 15 residues. In germline, CDR1 is LNHDA, CDR2 SQIVND (reference sequence). Trimming took off 3 bases at V and 2 bases at J, with 11 bases between the two ends.

The CDR3, as DNA: TGTGCCAGCAGCACCAGTAATTCACCCCTCCACTTT. Protein sequence: CASSTSNSPLHF. This chain connects TRBV7-2 to TRBJ1-6, with D unresolved. Germline assignment: CDR1 SGHTA and CDR2 FQGNSA. This CDR3 comprises 12 residues. V shed 5 bases and J shed 6 bases, with 5 bases lying between them.

This clone came up a few times. The V and J genes are TRBV18 and TRBJ1-1; 9 bases line up with TRBD1. The J segment lost 0 bases and the V segment lost 3 bases, leaving 2 bases of the junction unmatched. CDR1 is KGHSH and CDR2 is LQKENI in the germline V gene. The CDR3 is made up of 15 amino acids. CDR3 coding DNA: TGTGCCAGCTCACCCGACAGGGGGGTGAACACTGAAGCTTTCTTT. Translated: CASSPDRGVNTEAFF.